The 28 T cell receptor beta chains presented below share a single source sample, sequenced in a study of cytomegalovirus exposure and HLA in healthy donors. The PCR had 60 Vbeta and 13 Jbeta primers. TCRdb keeps only in-frame clones here, not all; method: immunoSEQ multiplex PCR. This sample has 110,000 to 150,000 clones, with around 80% found just once. The sample taken for sequencing was PBMCs. These receptors were collected from a woman aged 45-59 years in good health and CMV-seropositive.

The chain carries TRBV29-1 and TRBJ1-2; 7 bases line up with TRBD1. Germline V CDR1 and CDR2: SQVTM, ANQGSEA. With 3 bases clipped from V and 3 bases from J, the junction kept 7 bases outside the gene matches. The CDR3 extends over 14 amino acids. The CDR3 region has the DNA TGCAGCGTTGATATTTTAGGACAGGACTATGGCTACACCTTC. Its protein is CSVDILGQDYGYTF.

V usage is TRBV7-2 and J usage is TRBJ1-3; tentatively, D is TRBD1 (6 bases). CDR3 size: 17 residues. CDR1 SGHTA and CDR2 FQGNSA come from the germline V gene. Trimming left V 5 bases short and J 0 bases short, with 17 bases between. CDR3 region: CASSEQGSFFSGNTIYF. CDR3 DNA sequence: TGTGCCAGCAGCGAACAGGGTTCCTTCTTCTCTGGAAACACCATATATTTT.

The rearrangement joins TRBV14 to TRBJ2-1; 9 bases agree with TRBD1. The CDR3 spans 15 residues. J was trimmed by 6 bases and V by 5 bases; bases with no gene match: 8. Germline values: CDR1 SGHDN, CDR2 FVKESK. DNA of the CDR3: TGTGCCAGCAGCTCACGACAGGGGGGGATCAATGAGCAGTTCTTC. Protein: CASSSRQGGINEQFF.

The chain couples TRBV9 to TRBJ2-7; the match to TRBD1 covers 7 bases. Germline CDR1 SGDLS, CDR2 YYNGEE. Trimming cost V 3 bases and J 3 bases; bases outside gene matches: 3. CDR3 length: 13 residues. The CDR3 loop reads CASSGGDSYEQYF. The CDR3 DNA sequence: TGTGCCAGCAGCGGAGGGGACAGCTACGAGCAGTACTTC.

The chain uses TRBV18 and TRBJ1-5; D gene uncertain. The CDR3 covers 13 residues. The V and J ends lost 6 bases and 4 bases respectively, with 10 bases between them. Germline V gene lookup returns CDR1 KGHSH and CDR2 LQKENI. CDR3 nucleotides: TGTGCCAGCTCCCCGGCCGGGAATCAGCCCCAGCATTTT. It codes for CASSPAGNQPQHF. The full variable domain, rest sourced from reference TRBV18 and TRBJ1-5, is NAGVMQNPRHLVRRRGQEARLRCSPMKGHSHVYWYRQLPEEGLKFMVYLQKENIIDESGMPKERFSAEFPKEGPSILRIQQVVRGDSAAYFCASSPAGNQPQHFGDGTRLSIL.

This chain connects TRBV10-3 to TRBJ1-5; D uncertain. The CDR3 consists of 16 residues. Germline values: CDR1 ENHRY, CDR2 SYGVKD. Trimming shortened V by 0 bases and J by 7 bases, and 16 bases separated the two germline ends. The CDR3 here is CAISESSGGNGQPQHF. DNA for the CDR3: TGTGCCATCAGTGAGTCGAGTGGAGGGAACGGCCAGCCCCAGCATTTT.

This clone was found a few times. This chain joins TRBV6-1 and TRBJ1-2; a weak D match, TRBD1 (5 bases). CDR1 and CDR2 from the germline V gene are MNHNS and SASEGT. The CDR3 consists of 14 residues. The V end lost 3 bases, the J end lost 4 bases, and 12 bases lay between the germline ends. CDR3 loop: CASSDGGLGYGYTF. The CDR3 DNA reads TGTGCCAGCAGTGACGGGGGTTTAGGCTATGGCTACACCTTC.

This clone was observed a handful of times. The rearrangement joins TRBV7-9 to TRBJ2-1; 10 bases are a match to TRBD1. With V trimmed by 3 bases and J by 0 bases, 8 bases remained unmatched. Germline CDR1 and CDR2: SEHNR and FQNEAQ (reference sequence). This CDR3 contains 18 residues. CDR3 nucleotides: TGTGCCAGCAGCTTCTGGACAGGGGGTCTAAGCTCCTACAATGAGCAGTTCTTC. Protein product: CASSFWTGGLSSYNEQFF.

The genes are TRBV7-2 and TRBJ2-7; 7 bases fit TRBD2. From germline, CDR1 is SGHTA and CDR2 FQGNSA. The V and J ends lost 5 bases and 7 bases, in that order; junction bases with no gene match: 5. The CDR3 covers 12 residues. CDR3 in amino acids: CASSPAGEEQYF. The CDR3 DNA is TGTGCCAGCAGCCCCGCGGGAGAAGAGCAGTACTTC.

The chain links TRBV5-1 to TRBJ1-2; 7 bases are shared with TRBD1. Trimming cost V 2 bases and J 8 bases; bases outside gene matches: 6. Germline lookup yields CDR1 SGHRS and CDR2 YFSETQ. The CDR3 spans 13 residues. The CDR3 coding sequence is TGCGCCAGCAGCTTCGACAGGGTACAAGGCTACACCTTC. As protein: CASSFDRVQGYTF.

This chain uses TRBV9 with TRBJ2-3, with 8 nucleotides matching TRBD2. Germline V gene lookup returns CDR1 SGDLS and CDR2 YYNGEE. This CDR3 is built from 14 residues. The V and J ends lost 4 bases and 1 base, in that order; junction bases with no gene match: 2. CDR3 bases: TGTGCCAGCAGCAAGACTAGCGGCACAGATACGCAGTATTTT. Its protein product is CASSKTSGTDTQYF. Using reference TRBV9 and TRBJ2-3 for the parts outside the CDR3, the full variable domain is DSGVTQTPKHLITATGQRVTLRCSPRSGDLSVYWYQQSLDQGLQFLIQYYNGEERAKGNILERFSAQQFPDLHSELNLSSLELGDSALYFCASSKTSGTDTQYFGPGTRLTVL.

The chain couples TRBV19 to TRBJ2-7, with a weak D call TRBD1 (5 bases). Germline CDR1 and CDR2: LNHDA and SQIVND (reference sequence). The germline V and J ends were trimmed by 5 bases and 2 bases, with 7 bases remaining between them. The CDR3 is made up of 12 amino acids. CDR3 bases: TGTGCCAGTAGTGACAGCCCCTACGAGCAGTACTTC. Translating gives CASSDSPYEQYF.

This chain connects TRBV15 to TRBJ1-2, with D unresolved. The germline V gene has CDR1 LNHNV and CDR2 YYDKDF (reference sequence). The CDR3 length is 15 residues. Between the trimmed V and J ends, which lost 0 bases and 8 bases, there was a span of 16 bases. The CDR3 region is CATSRDLVLTGGYTF. In DNA form, the CDR3 reads TGTGCCACCAGCAGAGATTTAGTACTCACGGGGGGCTACACCTTC.

The rearrangement links TRBV5-1 to TRBJ1-1; weak D call: TRBD1 (6 bases). Trimming stripped 0 bases from V and 10 bases from J, with 22 bases between. Germline lookup yields CDR1 SGHRS and CDR2 YFSETQ. The CDR3 contains 16 residues. CDR3 sequence: CASSLAGPATPRGAFF. The CDR3 coding sequence is TGCGCCAGCAGCTTGGCTGGGCCTGCAACCCCCAGGGGAGCTTTCTTT.

The chain has TRBV6-1 and TRBJ2-7; 8 bases are a match to TRBD1. V dropped 7 bases and J dropped 7; count of bases not matched to a gene: 15. Germline V CDR1 and CDR2: MNHNS, SASEGT. CDR3 length equals 15 residues. The CDR3 sequence is CASIVAGGGWREQYF. DNA of the CDR3: TGTGCCAGCATAGTCGCAGGGGGCGGTTGGCGTGAGCAGTACTTC.

The rearrangement joins TRBV30 to TRBJ2-5; D might be TRBD2 (7 bases). The J call may be mistaken, given a closer DNA end match to TRBJ2-7. Germline assignment: CDR1 GTSNPN and CDR2 SVGIG (reference sequence). CDR3 length: 14 residues. The CDR3 loop reads CAYEGRGLRYEQYF. As DNA, the CDR3 is TGTGCCTACGAAGGGCGGGGGCTTCGTTACGAGCAGTACTTC.

The genes are TRBV6-4 and TRBJ1-5; the match to TRBD1 covers 8 bases. With V trimmed by 4 bases and J by 7 bases, 9 bases remained unmatched. Germline CDR1 MRHNA, CDR2 SNTAGT. The CDR3 length is 15 residues. The CDR3 DNA follows: TGTGCCAGCAGTGGCATCGGACAGGGCGGGCAGCCCCAGCATTTT. As protein: CASSGIGQGGQPQHF.

Comment on this clone: One junction end disagrees with the germline gene, perhaps due to a read error. The rearrangement uses TRBV7-2 and TRBJ1-2; D gene uncertain. The length of the CDR3 is 12 residues. Germline V gene data show CDR1 as SGHTA and CDR2 as FQGNSA. The CDR3 protein is CASSLASYGYTF. In DNA, the CDR3 is TGTGCCAGCAGCCTAGCTAGCTATGGCTACACCTTC.

The rearrangement uses TRBV11-2 and TRBJ2-5; maybe TRBD1 (5 bases). Germline CDR1 and CDR2: SGHAT and FQNNGV. V lost 5 bases and J lost 5, with 9 bases in between. This CDR3 spans 12 amino acids. The CDR3 nucleotides are TGTGCCAGCAGCACAGGCGTGGAGACCCAGTACTTC. Protein product: CASSTGVETQYF. The complete variable domain, with remaining parts taken from reference TRBV11-2 and TRBJ2-5, reads EAGVAQSPRYKIIEKRQSVAFWCNPISGHATLYWYQQILGQGPKLLIQFQNNGVVDDSQLPKDRFSAERLKGVDSTLKIQPAKLEDSAVYLCASSTGVETQYFGPGTRLLVL.

This chain links TRBV27 with TRBJ1-6; no reliable D call. The CDR3 sequence is 15 residues long. Germline CDR1 and CDR2: MNHEY and SMNVEV (reference sequence). V gave up 5 bases and J gave up 6 bases, with 14 bases separating them. Written as DNA, the CDR3 is TGTGCCAGCAGTACCCGGACTCCGGGTAATTCACCCCTCCACTTT. Residues: CASSTRTPGNSPLHF.

The chain is built from TRBV2 and TRBJ1-1, with D uncertain. The CDR3 is 13 amino acids. Germline CDR1 reads SNHLY; CDR2 reads FYNNEI. V lost 8 bases to trimming and J lost 1 base, with 11 bases between them. The CDR3 DNA sequence: TGTGCCAGCGGCGCCGACTGGAACACTGAAGCTTTCTTT. It is translated as CASGADWNTEAFF.

This clone was found a few times. The CDR3 DNA is TGTGCCAGCAGTTACTTGCGGGGGGCCCAAGAGACCCAGTACTTC. Translation gives CASSYLRGAQETQYF. The chain recombines TRBV6-5 with TRBJ2-5, with 8 bases matching TRBD2. Trimming at V came to 1 base and at J to 1 base, leaving 2 bases not matched to a gene. The CDR3 is made up of 15 amino acids. Germline V gene lookup returns CDR1 MNHEY and CDR2 SVGAGI.

This chain uses TRBV7-3 with TRBJ1-2; tentative D call: TRBD1 (5 bases). CDR3 length equals 19 residues. Germline V lookup: CDR1 SGHTA, CDR2 FQGTGA. Trimming shortened V by 1 base and J by 4 bases, and 25 bases separated the two germline ends. The CDR3 DNA reads TGTGCCAGCAGCTTAAGCCCCCTCCAGGCAGGGAGGGAGGCCTATGGCTACACCTTC. This encodes CASSLSPLQAGREAYGYTF.

In its sample, this clone was seen once. The V gene is TRBV11-2, the J gene TRBJ2-5; tentative D call: TRBD2 (6 bases). The J call may be incorrect, as the DNA end agrees better with TRBJ2-7. The CDR3 runs 14 residues. Germline CDR1 reads SGHAT; CDR2 reads FQNNGV. The CDR3 bases are TGTGCCAGCAGCTTAGTAGCGGCCTCCTACGAGCAGTACTTC. It yields the protein CASSLVAASYEQYF.

CDR3 sequence (DNA): TGTGCCAGCAGCAGACCTCTAGCGGGCAGCACAGATACGCAGTATTTT. Translated, it gives CASSRPLAGSTDTQYF. The rearrangement joins TRBV11-2 to TRBJ2-3, with 8 bases fitting TRBD2. The CDR3 consists of 16 residues. CDR1 and CDR2 from the germline V gene are SGHAT and FQNNGV. Trimming took 5 bases from V and 0 from J; bases not matched to a gene: 7.

This clone was recorded only once. The CDR3 is CATGAAEWGTQYF. CDR3 sequence (DNA): TGTGCCACCGGGGCCGCAGAGTGGGGTACGCAGTATTTT. The chain joins TRBV15 to TRBJ2-3; D may be TRBD1 (5 bases). The CDR3 sequence is 13 residues long. Germline CDR1 is LNHNV and CDR2 is YYDKDF (reference sequence). V was trimmed by 8 bases and J by 8 bases, leaving 17 bases between them.

The V gene is TRBV5-6, the J gene TRBJ1-1; 7 nucleotides agree with TRBD1. Germline V CDR1 and CDR2: SGHDT, YYEEEE. This CDR3 region has 15 residues. V lost 4 bases and J lost 1; bases outside the gene matches: 7. Here the CDR3 DNA reads TGTGCCAGCAGCCCCTACTGGACAGGGAACACTGAAGCTTTCTTT. As protein: CASSPYWTGNTEAFF. Using reference TRBV5-6 and TRBJ1-1 for the parts outside the CDR3, the full variable domain is DAGVTQSPTHLIKTRGQQVTLRCSPKSGHDTVSWYQQALGQGPQFIFQYYEEEERQRGNFPDRFSGHQFPNYSSELNVNALLLGDSALYLCASSPYWTGNTEAFFGQGTRLTVV.

J is TRBJ1-3 and V is TRBV15, with TRBD1 as a possible D gene (5 bases). This CDR3 contains 15 residues. Trimming shortened V by 0 bases and J by 7 bases, and 13 bases separated the two germline ends. Germline-derived CDR1 and CDR2 are LNHNV and YYDKDF (reference sequence). The CDR3 coding sequence is TGTGCCACCAGCAGAGATCCTGGGGAGGGGAACACCATATATTTT. This encodes CATSRDPGEGNTIYF.